Below, one T cell receptor beta chain is given with its context. The antigen it recognizes is unknown. Qualities for individual bases were not recorded, and no much larger clone is one base off. The protocol used for the library was the immunoSEQ multiplex PCR assay. The multiplex PCR relied on a mix of 60 forward primers for TCR Vbeta segments and 13 reverse primers for TCR Jbeta segments. Amplification of the CDR3 region of rearranged TCR beta genes was performed with a multiplex PCR assay on genomic DNA. The Illumina HiSeq System was used to sequence the amplified TCR beta libraries as 87-base-pair reads. The published analysis was carried out like this. Across the 600 to 700 repertoires, a later analysis counted tens of millions of unique TCR beta chains, roughly 11 million of which were shared by at least two donors. A nearest-neighbor algorithm error-corrected the raw reads and collapsed the reads into unique sequences, merging closely related sequences to remove PCR and sequencing errors. CDR3 sequences were aligned to IMGT reference sequences to assign V, D and J gene segments. For a sequence to be retained, a match of at least six nucleotides was required to both a V gene segment and a J gene segment. A rearrangement was called productive if the CDR3 had no stop codons and remained in frame with V and J, and every other rearrangement was called non-productive. Following IMGT convention, CDR3 was defined as the stretch from the second conserved V-encoded cysteine up to the conserved J-encoded phenylalanine. In an earlier analysis of just under 600 of the donors, sequences lacking an unambiguous match to a single V gene segment were excluded. An earlier analysis of fewer than 650 of the donors classified V segments as functional when productive rearrangements were above 56.7% and as segregating when the standard deviation between donors was above 5%. A statistical classification framework was built for diagnosing cytomegalovirus status from the catalog of TCR beta chain sequences. In a later analysis, V and J genes were assigned by comparing TCR nucleotide sequences against IMGT/GENE-DB human TR gene sequences. A later analysis assigned CDR3 sequences and most-parsimonious VDJ recombination scenarios with the TCRdist pipeline. In a later analysis, each TCR beta chain was defined by its CDR3 amino acid sequence together with its V-gene family, and reads lacking a unique V-gene family were excluded. As a way to deal with suspected cross-contamination and a sequencing artifact, a later analysis dropped roughly 600 nucleotide sequences that were highly shared and had low generation probability. In a later analysis, a clonal expansion index was calculated for each public chain from normalized within-repertoire ranks of inferred template counts. A later analysis computed generation probabilities with a VDJ recombination model fitted to out-of-frame rearrangements, and checked the results against IGoR. Hypergeometric tests were used in a later analysis to score TCR-TCR, TCR-HLA and TCR-CMV co-occurrence, with a repertoire-size bias correction applied to the TCR pairs. False discovery rates were estimated in a later analysis by permuting HLA or CMV assignments 20 times. A later analysis grouped co-occurring TCRs with DBSCAN, adding TCRdist sequence similarity when clustering within HLA-allele-positive subsets. Repertoires with fewer than 30,000 or more than 120,000 public chains were left out of co-occurrence clustering, as were five repertoires with anomalous nucleotide sharing. The table comes from immuneACCESS by way of TCRdb, which keeps in-frame sequences with V and J called. Part of the clones is missing from these tables; in studies checked, under half for an unresolved V gene and the rest for unknown reasons. For V, J and clone size, that table is used; D and trimming come from the DNA. This sample is represented by 150,000 to 200,000 clones; about four fifths of them were singletons. Jointly, the top ten make up about 1.4% of the sample.

In total, roughly 670 healthy bone marrow donors made up the cohort. At the time of sampling, all cohort members were nominally healthy, though unrecorded immune exposures were likely present. The donor tested CMV seropositive and was one of the 289 seropositive cohort members. A peripheral blood sample was collected from each donor, and TCR beta sequencing was performed on peripheral blood mononuclear cells. The Qiagen DNeasy Blood Extraction Kit was used to extract genomic DNA from the blood cell samples. V loses 8 bases of germline sequence and J loses 1 base, and the interval between the two ends is 14 bases. CDR3 length: 14 amino acids, cysteine to phenylalanine. CDR3 DNA is the only sequence kept; it has 42 bases, read in frame from the first base. Taken from the germline V gene, the CDR1 and CDR2 loops are SGHDN and FVKESK. These data belong to a study of cytomegalovirus exposure and HLA in healthy donors (dated by TCRdb to about 2017). Study-level background: According to an earlier analysis of around 600 of the donors, 200 million or so T cells yielded 100 million or so unique TCR beta sequences and more than 250 Gb of sequence data. Using immunosequencing, the study profiled T cell repertoires from about 610 subjects and related those repertoires to cytomegalovirus serostatus. Four to six DR-DQ haplotypes were handled as single units for association and clustering, since linkage in the cohort was strong. A later genetic analysis took genome-wide SNP genotypes for about 55% of the 666 donors and used that subset as a discovery cohort. All discovery cohort repertoires had been generated using a single sequencing platform. Both class I and class II loci were covered by HLA typing, at four-digit resolution. The study combined high-throughput TCR immunosequencing, statistical association of individual TCRs with disease status, and machine learning to predict cytomegalovirus infection status. The study was designed to test whether signatures of past pathogen exposure could be identified by cataloging public T cell receptors. The later analysis used no new phenotypic data to find candidate immune exposures, relying instead on TCR beta sequences and their occurrence across donors. A later analysis re-examined previously published TCR beta repertoires from about 670 donors and added high-resolution HLA genotyping to investigate patterns of TCR occurrence. An earlier analysis of around 580 of the donors used high-throughput TCR beta sequencing to judge whether each TCR beta V gene segment behaved as functional or pseudogenic. Of the roughly 430 genotyped donors, 65% to 90% fell in the genetic ancestry cluster associated with self-reported Caucasian donors. Donor age, sex, ethnicity and CMV serostatus were compiled alongside the repertoire data. Across around 400 genotyped donors of the cohort, an average of about 250,000 unique TCR beta nucleotide sequences per donor were sequenced, and 15% to 20% of those sequences were non-productive. In addition to the first cohort of 500 to 850 subjects, a separate validation cohort of approximately 110 different subjects was used. An early release that covered about 600 HLA-typed donors contained approximately 320 gigabases of sequencing data and 75 million to 100 million unique TCR sequences. The number of donors typed differed by locus, with roughly 629-640 for A, B, C, DRB1 and DQB1, 522 for DQA1, nearly 610 for DPA1, and 450 to 480 for DPB1.

Points the paper makes about the study in general: The authors suggested that the approach could potentially be generalized to other disease states and immunological phenotypes. In a later analysis, most CMV-associated TCR beta chains were found to appear HLA-restricted, with HLA associations seemingly driven largely by CMV exposure. The 87-base-pair reads could not distinguish some IMGT-functional V segments, including TRBV6-2 and TRBV6-3, so those segments were excluded. In an earlier analysis of some 640 of the donors, most TCR beta V segments were observed in productive rearrangements about 87% or about 30% of the time, broadly matching IMGT annotations. A cluster of highly shared sequence variants was judged likely to represent a technical artifact of the sequencing pipeline. Because some donors lacked HLA typing at each locus, the association tests relied only on the typed subset. Immune exposure information for the cohort was limited to CMV serostatus. In a later genetic analysis, a missense DCLRE1C variant was associated with V-gene and J-gene trimming of TCR beta chains, and the association was replicated in an independent cohort. Assigning TCR associations to individual alleles was difficult when HLA alleles, especially DR and DQ, strongly co-occurred. Because counts were too low, under 20 rarely observed V segments, including chromosome 9 orphons, were left out of the earlier analysis of several hundred of the donors. Most TCR sequences were observed very rarely across donors, whereas some public TCRs were present in many individuals. In a later genetic analysis, fewer N-insertions in productive TCRs were reported among donors in an Asian-associated ancestry cluster than the roughly 710-donor mean. In a later analysis, HLA-associated TCR beta chains showed more clonal expansion and lower generation probabilities than non-associated chains that were equally common. In a later analysis, 15,000 to 20,000 TCR beta sequences were associated with specific HLA alleles at a false discovery rate of 0.05. A further reported finding was that TCR beta sequences accurately predicted the HLA-A and HLA-B alleles for most subjects in the first cohort. In the study, some 180 TCR beta chains were listed as associated with cytomegalovirus. Correlated functional status among segregating V segments might reflect linkage disequilibrium, but an unknown experimental factor could not be ruled out. In vitro tests confirmed that a few of the cytomegalovirus-associated TCR beta chains recognize cytomegalovirus antigens. A later analysis reported that several top co-occurrence clusters appeared linked to parvovirus B19, influenza, CMV and Epstein-Barr virus. In both the original and validation cohorts, the classifier was reported to diagnose cytomegalovirus status with high specificity and sensitivity. According to a later analysis, TCR association rates differed among HLA loci, with DRB1 alleles showing the most associated TCRs and HLA-C alleles showing the fewest. Only TCR beta chains were sequenced in this cohort, and the absence of alpha or paired-chain data limited detectable features. The presence/absence analyses assumed that sequencing depth was roughly uniform across donors, and that assumption may not be true.

The sequence came from a girl aged 5 to 17 in good health and CMV-seropositive. Material for sequencing was PBMCs. The chain is encoded by TRBV14 joined to TRBJ1-1, with no reliable assignment of the D segment. The CDR3 region: CASQASVENTEAFF. The nucleotides read TGTGCCAGCCAGGCGTCGGTAGAGAACACTGAAGCTTTCTTT.